This is a list of T cell receptor beta chains from one sample in a study. MiXCR was run by TCRdb on the RT-PCR reads, yielding one entry per CDR3 protein. The table has fewer than 800,000 distinct CDR3 sequences, 14% seen once. The sequencing input was memory CD4+ T cells from blood. The receptors shown here come from a female donor in good health, serving as a healthy control. CDR3s include the opening cysteine and the closing phenylalanine or tryptophan. The D gene is left open where the match is weak. Clone size appears in some rows only: once, few, many, or a class for an expanded clone.

D gene: .; clone size: many; J gene: TRBJ1-6; V gene: TRBV20-1; CDR3 DNA: TGCAGTGCTAGAGGGATCGGGGTCGCCTTTTATAATTCACCCCTCCACTTT; CDR3 protein: CSARGIGVAFYNSPLHF
D gene: .; clone size: .; J gene: TRBJ2-1; V gene: TRBV7-8; CDR3 DNA: TGTGCCAGCAGCTTAGGTGCGTTAGAGCGGCAGTTCTTC; CDR3 protein: CASSLGALERQFF
D gene: .; clone size: .; J gene: TRBJ1-4; V gene: TRBV12-3/TRBV12-4; CDR3 DNA: TGTGCCAGCGGCACGACCATTGGCTTTGGGGAAAAACTGTTTTTT; CDR3 protein: CASGTTIGFGEKLFF
D gene: TRBD1; clone size: many; J gene: TRBJ2-4; V gene: TRBV20-1; CDR3 DNA: TGCAGTGCTAGAGTGGGGGGACAGGGAAACATTCAGTACTTC; CDR3 protein: CSARVGGQGNIQYF
D gene: TRBD2; clone size: many; J gene: TRBJ2-3; V gene: TRBV20-1; CDR3 DNA: TGCAGTGCTAGGCTAGCGGAGATAGATACGCAGTATTTT; CDR3 protein: CSARLAEIDTQYF
D gene: TRBD2; clone size: many; J gene: TRBJ2-7; V gene: TRBV20-1; CDR3 DNA: TGCAGTGCTAGTGGGACTAGCGGACAGTACTTC; CDR3 protein: CSASGTSGQYF
D gene: .; clone size: .; J gene: TRBJ1-2; V gene: TRBV20-1; CDR3 DNA: TGCAGTGCTCGGGGGCGGCGATCTAACTATGGCTACACCTTC; CDR3 protein: CSARGRRSNYGYTF
D gene: .; clone size: .; J gene: TRBJ1-2; V gene: TRBV9; CDR3 DNA: TGTGCCAGCGGGCCCAGGATACAGAACCATGGCTACACCTTC; CDR3 protein: CASGPRIQNHGYTF
D gene: TRBD1; clone size: .; J gene: TRBJ1-3; V gene: TRBV12-3/TRBV12-4; CDR3 DNA: TGTGCCAGCAGACAGGGGGGTTCTGGAAACACCATATATTTT; CDR3 protein: CASRQGGSGNTIYF
D gene: TRBD2; clone size: medium-sized; J gene: TRBJ2-3; V gene: TRBV20-1; CDR3 DNA: TGCAGTGCTCTAGCGGGAGGGAGAGATACGCAGTATTTT; CDR3 protein: CSALAGGRDTQYF
D gene: .; clone size: many; J gene: TRBJ2-2; V gene: TRBV10-3; CDR3 DNA: TGTGCCATCAGTGAGTCACAGGGAACCGGGGAGCTGTTTTTT; CDR3 protein: CAISESQGTGELFF
D gene: .; clone size: few; J gene: TRBJ2-7; V gene: TRBV9; CDR3 DNA: TGTGCCAGCAGCGTAGTTGGTGAGGGTTACGAGCAGTACTTC; CDR3 protein: CASSVVGEGYEQYF
D gene: TRBD1; clone size: few; J gene: TRBJ1-6; V gene: TRBV5-1; CDR3 DNA: TGCGCCAGCAGCATACAGGGGGCGACGAATTCACCCCTCCACTTT; CDR3 protein: CASSIQGATNSPLHF
D gene: .; clone size: .; J gene: TRBJ1-4; V gene: TRBV7-9; CDR3 DNA: TGTGCCAGCAGCTTCTTTCGTTCGTCAGACAGGTTTAATGAAAAACTGTTTTTT; CDR3 protein: CASSFFRSSDRFNEKLFF
D gene: TRBD2; clone size: .; J gene: TRBJ2-1; V gene: TRBV5-1; CDR3 DNA: TGCGCCAGCAGCTTTCAGACTAGCGGTCTAAGCTCCTACAATGAGCAGTTCTTC; CDR3 protein: CASSFQTSGLSSYNEQFF
D gene: .; clone size: many; J gene: TRBJ2-7; V gene: TRBV20-1; CDR3 DNA: TGCAGTGCTGTGAGCCCTCGGGGGAGCTCCTACGAGCAGTACTTC; CDR3 protein: CSAVSPRGSSYEQYF
D gene: TRBD1; clone size: .; J gene: TRBJ2-7; V gene: TRBV5-5; CDR3 DNA: TGTGCCAGCAGCTCGGACAGGGATTTTCGCGAGCAGTACTTC; CDR3 protein: CASSSDRDFREQYF
D gene: TRBD2; clone size: few; J gene: TRBJ2-5; V gene: TRBV4-3; CDR3 DNA: TGCGCCAGCAGCCAAGATGTAGCGGGGGGGGGGACCCAGTACTTC; CDR3 protein: CASSQDVAGGGTQYF
D gene: TRBD2; clone size: many; J gene: TRBJ2-5; V gene: TRBV20-1; CDR3 DNA: TGCAGTGCCATACTAGCGGGAGGACGGGGCGAGACCCAGTACTTC; CDR3 protein: CSAILAGGRGETQYF
D gene: TRBD1; clone size: few; J gene: TRBJ1-2; V gene: TRBV5-1; CDR3 DNA: TGCGCCAGCAGCTTGGAGGGACAGGGTTCATTTAATGGCTACACCTTC; CDR3 protein: CASSLEGQGSFNGYTF
D gene: TRBD2; clone size: few; J gene: TRBJ2-3; V gene: TRBV10-3; CDR3 DNA: TGTGCCATCAGTGAGGGGGCTAGCGGGGGCACAGATACGCAGTATTTT; CDR3 protein: CAISEGASGGTDTQYF
D gene: TRBD1; clone size: many; J gene: TRBJ1-5; V gene: TRBV10-3; CDR3 DNA: TGTGCCACCATAGGGACAGCCTCTAATCAGCCCCAGCATTTT; CDR3 protein: CATIGTASNQPQHF
D gene: TRBD1; clone size: .; J gene: TRBJ1-5; V gene: TRBV27; CDR3 DNA: TGTGCCACACTCCCTTCGACAGGGGGAGGCCACAGGCAGCCCCAGCATTTT; CDR3 protein: CATLPSTGGGHRQPQHF
D gene: .; clone size: .; J gene: TRBJ2-7; V gene: TRBV4-1; CDR3 DNA: TGCGCCAGCAGCCAAGAATATCACAAACCCCTAATTACCTACGAGCAGTACTTC; CDR3 protein: CASSQEYHKPLITYEQYF
D gene: TRBD1; clone size: .; J gene: TRBJ2-3; V gene: TRBV25-1; CDR3 DNA: TGTGCCAGCAGTGAAGACAGGGGGGCGACAGATACGCAGTATTTT; CDR3 protein: CASSEDRGATDTQYF
D gene: TRBD2; clone size: few; J gene: TRBJ2-5; V gene: TRBV6-1; CDR3 DNA: TGTGCCAGCAGTTCAGGGACTAGCGGGTACGAGACCCAGTACTTC; CDR3 protein: CASSSGTSGYETQYF
D gene: .; clone size: .; J gene: TRBJ1-1; V gene: TRBV20-1; CDR3 DNA: TGCAGTGCTAGAGATTCCAGAACCTTGAACACTGAAGCTTTCTTT; CDR3 protein: CSARDSRTLNTEAFF
D gene: TRBD1; clone size: few; J gene: TRBJ2-7; V gene: TRBV28; CDR3 DNA: TGTGCCAGCAGTTTAGGAGACAGGGACTACGAGCAGTACTTC; CDR3 protein: CASSLGDRDYEQYF
D gene: TRBD2; clone size: many; J gene: TRBJ2-2; V gene: TRBV6-5; CDR3 DNA: TGTGCCAGCAGTTGGGACGGGAGAGGAGCGGGAGGGCCCGGGGAGCTGTTTTTT; CDR3 protein: CASSWDGRGAGGPGELFF
D gene: .; clone size: many; J gene: TRBJ2-7; V gene: TRBV10-3; CDR3 DNA: TGTGCCATCAGTGGGCAGGCCTACGAGCAGTACTTC; CDR3 protein: CAISGQAYEQYF
D gene: .; clone size: many; J gene: TRBJ1-1; V gene: TRBV6-6; CDR3 DNA: TGTGCCAGCAGTTACGGTTCGGGGGCCCGGGCGAACACTGAAGCTTTCTTT; CDR3 protein: CASSYGSGARANTEAFF
D gene: .; clone size: .; J gene: TRBJ1-6; V gene: TRBV27; CDR3 DNA: TGTGCCAGCAGTTTATTTAGTAATTCACCCCTCCACTTT; CDR3 protein: CASSLFSNSPLHF
D gene: .; clone size: once; J gene: TRBJ2-7; V gene: TRBV20-1; CDR3 DNA: TGCAGTGCTAGACAGGGAGCTCGGGATGGGTACTTC; CDR3 protein: CSARQGARDGYF
D gene: .; clone size: .; J gene: TRBJ2-5; V gene: TRBV7-9; CDR3 DNA: TGTGCCAGCAGCCCGGGACGGACGGAGACCCAGTACTTC; CDR3 protein: CASSPGRTETQYF
D gene: .; clone size: many; J gene: TRBJ1-5; V gene: TRBV29-1; CDR3 DNA: TGCAGCTATACGGGGGTCGGGGGGAGCAATCAGCCCCAGCATTTT; CDR3 protein: CSYTGVGGSNQPQHF
D gene: .; clone size: few; J gene: TRBJ2-2; V gene: TRBV5-5; CDR3 DNA: TGTGCCAGCAGCTTCCTAGCCACCACCGGGGAGCTGTTTTTT; CDR3 protein: CASSFLATTGELFF
D gene: TRBD2; clone size: many; J gene: TRBJ2-3; V gene: TRBV6-5; CDR3 DNA: TGTGCCAGCAGTTACTCCGCTAGCGGGGGCCTCGCAGATACGCAGTATTTT; CDR3 protein: CASSYSASGGLADTQYF
D gene: .; clone size: few; J gene: TRBJ1-3; V gene: TRBV7-3; CDR3 DNA: TGTGCCAGCAGCTTAGGACCGTTCAGCTCTGGAAACACCATATATTTT; CDR3 protein: CASSLGPFSSGNTIYF
D gene: .; clone size: few; J gene: TRBJ2-1; V gene: TRBV24-1; CDR3 DNA: TGTGCCACCAGTGATTCCCACAGGATAGCCAATACTGAGCAGTTCTTC; CDR3 protein: CATSDSHRIANTEQFF
D gene: .; clone size: few; J gene: TRBJ2-1; V gene: TRBV6-4; CDR3 DNA: TGTGCCAGCACCTTACTGGCCGGTGGTGAGCAGTTCTTC; CDR3 protein: CASTLLAGGEQFF
D gene: TRBD1; clone size: few; J gene: TRBJ1-1; V gene: TRBV15; CDR3 DNA: TGTGCCACCAGCAGAGTCAGGGGGCAGTTGAAGGACACTGAAGCTTTCTTT; CDR3 protein: CATSRVRGQLKDTEAFF
D gene: .; clone size: many; J gene: TRBJ1-3; V gene: TRBV12-3/TRBV12-4; CDR3 DNA: TGTGCCAGCAGATTACAGGGAGGCAACACCATATATTTT; CDR3 protein: CASRLQGGNTIYF
D gene: .; clone size: .; J gene: TRBJ1-2; V gene: TRBV7-2; CDR3 DNA: TGTGCCAGCAGCCCCGGGATCTATGGCTACACCTTC; CDR3 protein: CASSPGIYGYTF
D gene: TRBD2; clone size: few; J gene: TRBJ2-3; V gene: TRBV7-2; CDR3 DNA: TGTGCCAGCAGCTTCGGACTAGCGGGAATAGATACGCAGTATTTT; CDR3 protein: CASSFGLAGIDTQYF
D gene: TRBD1; clone size: .; J gene: TRBJ1-4; V gene: TRBV2; CDR3 DNA: TGTGCCAGCAGTGAAAACAGGGGAATTTCGTTTTTT; CDR3 protein: CASSENRGISFF
D gene: TRBD1; clone size: many; J gene: TRBJ1-6; V gene: TRBV7-9; CDR3 DNA: TGTGCCAGCAGCTTACCGGGACAGGGAGGATCACCCCTCCACTTT; CDR3 protein: CASSLPGQGGSPLHF
D gene: .; clone size: few; J gene: TRBJ2-6; V gene: TRBV5-6; CDR3 DNA: TGTGCCAGCAGGACAGGAAGCTCTGGGGCCAACGTCCTGACTTTC; CDR3 protein: CASRTGSSGANVLTF
D gene: .; clone size: few; J gene: TRBJ2-3; V gene: TRBV28; CDR3 DNA: TGTGCCAGCAGTTTGATCGGGACGACTTCTAGCACAGATACGCAGTATTTT; CDR3 protein: CASSLIGTTSSTDTQYF
D gene: TRBD2; clone size: .; J gene: TRBJ2-7; V gene: TRBV20-1; CDR3 DNA: TGCAGTGCTAGGCTCGTAGCGGGAGGGCGCAGGGGGGAGCAGTACTTC; CDR3 protein: CSARLVAGGRRGEQYF
D gene: TRBD1; clone size: few; J gene: TRBJ1-1; V gene: TRBV20-1; CDR3 DNA: TGCAGTGCTAGAGATCCCGACAGGGCCACTGAAGCTTTCTTT; CDR3 protein: CSARDPDRATEAFF